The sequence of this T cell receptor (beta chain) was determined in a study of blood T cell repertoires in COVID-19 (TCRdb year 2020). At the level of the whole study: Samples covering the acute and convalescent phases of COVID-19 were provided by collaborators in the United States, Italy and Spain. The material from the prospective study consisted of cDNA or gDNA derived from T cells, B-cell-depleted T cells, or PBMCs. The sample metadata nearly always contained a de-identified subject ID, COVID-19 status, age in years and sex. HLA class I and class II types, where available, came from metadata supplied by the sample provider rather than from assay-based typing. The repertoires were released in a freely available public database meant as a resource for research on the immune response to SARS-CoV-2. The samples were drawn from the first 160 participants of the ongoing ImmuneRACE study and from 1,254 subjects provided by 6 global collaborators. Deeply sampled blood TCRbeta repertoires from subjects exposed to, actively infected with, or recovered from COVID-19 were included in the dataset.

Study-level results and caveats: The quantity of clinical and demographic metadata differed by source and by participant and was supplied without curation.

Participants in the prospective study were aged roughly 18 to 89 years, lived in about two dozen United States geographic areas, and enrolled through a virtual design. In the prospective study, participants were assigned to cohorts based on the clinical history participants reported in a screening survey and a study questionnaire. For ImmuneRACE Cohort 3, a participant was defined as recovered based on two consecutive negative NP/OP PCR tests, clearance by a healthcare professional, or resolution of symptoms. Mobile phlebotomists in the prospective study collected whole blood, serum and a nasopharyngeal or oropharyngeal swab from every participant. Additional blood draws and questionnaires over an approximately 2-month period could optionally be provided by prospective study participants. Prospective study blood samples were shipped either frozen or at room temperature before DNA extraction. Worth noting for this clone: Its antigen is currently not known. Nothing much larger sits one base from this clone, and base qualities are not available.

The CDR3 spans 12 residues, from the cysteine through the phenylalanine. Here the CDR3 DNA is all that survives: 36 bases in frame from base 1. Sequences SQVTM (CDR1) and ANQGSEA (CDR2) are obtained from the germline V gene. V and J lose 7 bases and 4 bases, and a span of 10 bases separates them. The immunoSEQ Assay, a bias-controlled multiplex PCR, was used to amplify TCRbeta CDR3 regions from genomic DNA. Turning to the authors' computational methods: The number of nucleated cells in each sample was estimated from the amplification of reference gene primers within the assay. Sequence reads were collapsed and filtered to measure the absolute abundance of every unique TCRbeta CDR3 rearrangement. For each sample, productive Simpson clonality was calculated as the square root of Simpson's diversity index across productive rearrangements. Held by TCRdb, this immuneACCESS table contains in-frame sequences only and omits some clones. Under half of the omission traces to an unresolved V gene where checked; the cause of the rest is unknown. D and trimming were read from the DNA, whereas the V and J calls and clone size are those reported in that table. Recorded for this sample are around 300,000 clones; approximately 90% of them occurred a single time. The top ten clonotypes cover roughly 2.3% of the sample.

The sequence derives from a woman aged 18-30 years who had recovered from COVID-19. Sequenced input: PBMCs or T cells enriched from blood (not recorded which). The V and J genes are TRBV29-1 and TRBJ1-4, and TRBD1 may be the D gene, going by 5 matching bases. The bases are TGCAGCGGGAGGGGAGTTAATGAAAAACTGTTTTTT. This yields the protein CSGRGVNEKLFF.